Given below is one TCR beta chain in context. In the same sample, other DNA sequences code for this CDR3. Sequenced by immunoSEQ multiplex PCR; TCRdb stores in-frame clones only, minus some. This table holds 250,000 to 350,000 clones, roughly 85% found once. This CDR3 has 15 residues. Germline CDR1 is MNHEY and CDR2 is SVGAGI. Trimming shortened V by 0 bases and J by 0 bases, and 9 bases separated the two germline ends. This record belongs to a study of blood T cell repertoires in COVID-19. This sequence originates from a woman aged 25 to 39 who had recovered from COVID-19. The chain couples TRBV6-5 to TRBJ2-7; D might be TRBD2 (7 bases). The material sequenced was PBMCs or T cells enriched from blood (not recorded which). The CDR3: CASSYSRGGSYEQYF. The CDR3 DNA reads TGTGCCAGCAGTTACTCGAGGGGGGGCTCCTACGAGCAGTACTTC.